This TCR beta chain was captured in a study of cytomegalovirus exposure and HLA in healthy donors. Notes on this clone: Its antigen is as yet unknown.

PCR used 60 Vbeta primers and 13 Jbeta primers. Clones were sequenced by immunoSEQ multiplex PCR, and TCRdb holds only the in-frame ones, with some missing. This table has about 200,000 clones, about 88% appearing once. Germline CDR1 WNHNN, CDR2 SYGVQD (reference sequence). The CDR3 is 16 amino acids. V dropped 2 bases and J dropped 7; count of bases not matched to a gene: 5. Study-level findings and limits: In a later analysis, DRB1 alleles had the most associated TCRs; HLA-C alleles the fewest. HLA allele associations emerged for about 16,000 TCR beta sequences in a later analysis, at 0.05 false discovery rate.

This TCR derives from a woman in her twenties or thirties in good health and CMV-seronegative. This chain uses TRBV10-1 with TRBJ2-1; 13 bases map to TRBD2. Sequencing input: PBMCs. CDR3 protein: CASSEELAGGANEQFF. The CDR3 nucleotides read TGCGCCAGCAGTGAGGAACTAGCGGGAGGGGCGAATGAGCAGTTCTTC.